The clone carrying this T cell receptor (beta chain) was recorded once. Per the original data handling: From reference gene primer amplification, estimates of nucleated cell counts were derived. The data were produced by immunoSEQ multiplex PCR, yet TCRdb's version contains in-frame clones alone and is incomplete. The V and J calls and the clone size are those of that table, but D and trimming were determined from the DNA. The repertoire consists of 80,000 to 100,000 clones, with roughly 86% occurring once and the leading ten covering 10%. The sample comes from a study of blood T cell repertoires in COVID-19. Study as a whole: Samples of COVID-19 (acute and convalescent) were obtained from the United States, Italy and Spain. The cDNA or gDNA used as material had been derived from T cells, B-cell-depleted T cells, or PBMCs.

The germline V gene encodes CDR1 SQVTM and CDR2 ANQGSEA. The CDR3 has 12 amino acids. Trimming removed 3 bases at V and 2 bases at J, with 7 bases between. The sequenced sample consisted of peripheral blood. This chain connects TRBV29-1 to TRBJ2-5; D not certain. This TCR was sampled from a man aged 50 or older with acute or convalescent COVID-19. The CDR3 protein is CSVERLQETQYF. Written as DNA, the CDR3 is TGCAGCGTTGAGAGGCTGCAAGAGACCCAGTACTTC.